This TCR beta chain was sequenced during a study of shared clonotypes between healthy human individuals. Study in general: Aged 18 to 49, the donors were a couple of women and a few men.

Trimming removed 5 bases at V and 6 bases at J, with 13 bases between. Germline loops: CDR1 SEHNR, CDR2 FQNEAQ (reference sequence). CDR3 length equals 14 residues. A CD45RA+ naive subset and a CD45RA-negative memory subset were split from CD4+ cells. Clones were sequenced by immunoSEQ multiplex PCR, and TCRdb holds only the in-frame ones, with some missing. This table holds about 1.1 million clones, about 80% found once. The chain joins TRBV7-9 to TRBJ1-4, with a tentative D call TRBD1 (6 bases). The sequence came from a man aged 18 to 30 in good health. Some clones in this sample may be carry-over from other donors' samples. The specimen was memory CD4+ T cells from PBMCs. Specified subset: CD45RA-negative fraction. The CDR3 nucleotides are TGTGCCAGCAGCCAAGGCAGGGGCGATGAAAAACTGTTTTTT. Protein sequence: CASSQGRGDEKLFF.